The 26 T cell receptor beta chains below come from one sample, sequenced in a study of shared clonotypes between healthy human individuals. Positively selected for CCR7, the CD45RO-negative cells used as naive CD8 cells excluded terminally differentiated effector memory CD45RA+ cells. Measured with immunoSEQ multiplex PCR; TCRdb has only the in-frame clones, and not every one. The table lists 560,000 or so clones, about 96% of them singletons, with 0.11% in the top ten. The sequencing input was naive CD8+ T cells sorted from blood. The receptors were sampled from a woman aged 25 to 45 in good health.

Note on this clone: One base away lies a much larger clone, so this may be a sequencing read error. The sample holds other DNA sequences that translate to the same CDR3. The V gene is TRBV7-9, the J gene TRBJ2-7; 11 nucleotides match TRBD1. Germline loops: CDR1 SEHNR, CDR2 FQNEAQ (reference sequence). V lost 5 bases, J lost 4 bases, and 4 bases stayed unmatched. The CDR3 runs 14 residues. CDR3 bases: TGTGCCAGCAGCCCCGGGACAGGGGGATACGAGCAGTACTTC. Protein: CASSPGTGGYEQYF.

The chain has TRBV5-1 and TRBJ2-1; 7 bases line up with TRBD1. Trimming cost V 0 bases and J 5 bases; bases outside gene matches: 5. The germline CDR1 and CDR2 sequences are SGHRS and YFSETQ. This CDR3 has 15 amino acids. CDR3: CASSLASTGDNEQFF. The CDR3 nucleotides read TGCGCCAGCAGCTTGGCCAGCACAGGGGACAATGAGCAGTTCTTC.

This clone is a singleton in its sample. The V call is TRBV9, the J call TRBJ1-2; D unresolved. V was trimmed by 3 bases and J by 4 bases, leaving 22 bases between them. The CDR3 covers 17 residues. The germline CDR1 and CDR2 sequences are SGDLS and YYNGEE. In DNA form, the CDR3 reads TGTGCCAGCAGCGGGTGGGCGAATCATCAGACCTCCTATGGCTACACCTTC. This gives the protein CASSGWANHQTSYGYTF.

This rearrangement joins TRBV6-5 to TRBJ2-7, with TRBD2 matching 8 bases. Germline trimming cut 0 bases from V and 2 bases from J; bases unmatched to any gene: 3. This CDR3 has 15 amino acids. Germline V lookup: CDR1 MNHEY, CDR2 SVGAGI. The CDR3 reads CASSYSLAGPYEQYF. CDR3 bases: TGTGCCAGCAGTTACTCCCTAGCGGGTCCCTACGAGCAGTACTTC.

V gene TRBV10-3 combines with J gene TRBJ2-7, with no clear D. The CDR3 loop spans 13 amino acids. Germline lookup yields CDR1 ENHRY and CDR2 SYGVKD. Trimming stripped 10 bases from V and 0 bases from J, with 13 bases between. The CDR3 bases are TGTGCCACCCTAGGGTTGGGCTCCTACGAGCAGTACTTC. This gives the protein CATLGLGSYEQYF.

The chain carries TRBV29-1 and TRBJ2-5; 7 nucleotides line up with TRBD1. The germline CDR1 and CDR2 sequences are SQVTM and ANQGSEA. There are 16 residues in the CDR3. V lost 4 bases to trimming and J lost 4 bases; unmatched junction nucleotides: 15. The CDR3 is CSVGGGDREDGETQYF. CDR3 DNA sequence: TGCAGCGTTGGTGGTGGTGACAGGGAAGATGGAGAGACCCAGTACTTC.

The chain combines TRBV27 with TRBJ2-7, with TRBD2 identical over 12 bases. J gave up 1 base and V 0 bases, and 7 bases lay outside the gene matches. This CDR3 region has 18 residues. Germline CDR1 reads MNHEY; CDR2 reads SMNVEV (reference sequence). The CDR3 is CASSLSVTSGSSSYEQYF. The CDR3 DNA follows: TGTGCCAGCAGTTTATCGGTGACTAGCGGGAGCAGTTCCTACGAGCAGTACTTC.

The DNA of the CDR3 is TGCGCCAGCAGCTTTGGGACAGGGACTATGAACACTGAAGCTTTCTTT. Protein: CASSFGTGTMNTEAFF. The chain employs TRBV5-1 and TRBJ1-1, with TRBD1 matching 9 bases. The junction had 5 bases not matched to a gene; V was cut back by 2 bases and J by 0 bases. Germline CDR1 and CDR2: SGHRS and YFSETQ. The CDR3 has 16 amino acids.

The genes are TRBV10-3 and TRBJ1-5; TRBD1 is a possible D gene (6 bases). The CDR3 is 16 amino acids. Trimming shortened V by 10 bases and J by 2 bases, and 21 bases separated the two germline ends. Looked up from germline, CDR1 is ENHRY and CDR2 is SYGVKD. The DNA for the CDR3 is TGTGCCACCGCTGAGTTACAGGGAAAGGGCAATCAGCCCCAGCATTTT. This translates into CATAELQGKGNQPQHF.

The V call is TRBV25-1, the J call TRBJ2-1, with D possibly TRBD2 on 7 matching bases. The length of the CDR3 is 17 residues. Trimming stripped 3 bases from V and 4 bases from J, with 19 bases between. CDR1 and CDR2 (germline): MGHDK, SYGVNS. CDR3 residues: CASSDSSGASGYNEQFF. In nucleotides, the CDR3 is TGTGCCAGCAGTGATTCATCGGGGGCTAGCGGTTACAATGAGCAGTTCTTC.

The chain couples TRBV4-1 to TRBJ1-4; D is unresolved. V was pared by 6 bases and J by 8 bases, with 16 bases between. CDR3 length equals 14 residues. Looked up from germline, CDR1 is MGHRA and CDR2 is YSYEKL. The CDR3 bases are TGCGCCAGCAGACACCCGGGGATTGGGGAAAAACTGTTTTTT. Protein product: CASRHPGIGEKLFF.

This sequence joins TRBV27 and TRBJ2-7, with D unresolved. Trimming stripped 4 bases from V and 4 bases from J, with 11 bases between. Germline loops: CDR1 MNHEY, CDR2 SMNVEV (reference sequence). The CDR3 is made up of 13 amino acids. The CDR3 is CASSYAWGYEQYF. Written as DNA, the CDR3 is TGTGCCAGCAGTTACGCCTGGGGTTACGAGCAGTACTTC.

The chain combines TRBV13 with TRBJ2-7; D is perhaps TRBD2 (6 bases). Germline V gene lookup returns CDR1 PRHDT and CDR2 FYEKMQ (reference sequence). V was pared by 5 bases and J by 3 bases, with 14 bases between. The CDR3 runs 14 residues. DNA for the CDR3: TGTGCCAGCAGCCCGGGGGAGAGTAGCTACGAGCAGTACTTC. Protein product: CASSPGESSYEQYF. Supplemented by reference TRBV13 and TRBJ2-7, the full variable domain reads AAGVIQSPRHLIKEKRETATLKCYPIPRHDTVYWYQQGPGQDPQFLISFYEKMQSDKGSIPDRFSAQQFSDYHSELNMSSLELGDSALYFCASSPGESSYEQYFGPGTRLTVT.

The rearrangement uses TRBV4-1 and TRBJ2-7; 9 nucleotides line up with TRBD1. Per the germline V gene, CDR1 is MGHRA and CDR2 is YSYEKL. The V gene end was trimmed by 3 bases and the J gene end by 4 bases; junction bases not matched to a gene: 7. CDR3 length: 15 residues. CDR3 nucleotides: TGCGCCAGCAGCCAGACCGGGACAGGGAGATACGAGCAGTACTTC. It specifies CASSQTGTGRYEQYF.

The CDR3 DNA follows: TGCAGCGAAAAAACAGGGTATGGCTACACCTTC. It specifies CSEKTGYGYTF. The chain is built from TRBV29-1 and TRBJ1-2; D possibly corresponds to TRBD1 (6 bases). Trimming took 7 bases from V and 5 from J, leaving 11 bases between them. CDR1 and CDR2 (germline): SQVTM, ANQGSEA. The CDR3 runs to 11 residues. The entire variable domain, with the rest obtained from reference TRBV29-1 and TRBJ1-2, is as follows: SAVISQKPSRDICQRGTSLTIQCQVDSQVTMMFWYRQQPGQSLTLIATANQGSEATYESGFVIDKFPISRPNLTFSTLTVSNMSPEDSSIYLCSEKTGYGYTFGSGTRLTVV.

The chain links TRBV28 to TRBJ2-1, with no clear D. The CDR3 spans 14 residues. Germline values: CDR1 MDHEN, CDR2 SYDVKM. V was clipped by 3 bases and J by 10 bases, with 16 bases between them. The CDR3 reads CASSLETSPGEQFF. CDR3 coding DNA: TGTGCCAGCAGTTTGGAGACTTCACCCGGGGAGCAGTTCTTC.

V gene TRBV27 combines with J gene TRBJ2-7; TRBD1 matches 9 bases. The CDR3 is 16 residues long. The V gene end was trimmed by 2 bases and the J gene end by 2 bases; junction bases not matched to a gene: 7. The germline CDR1 and CDR2 sequences are MNHEY and SMNVEV (reference sequence). CDR3 sequence: CASSLILGTGPYEQYF. Written as DNA, the CDR3 is TGTGCCAGCAGTTTAATTCTGGGGACAGGGCCCTACGAGCAGTACTTC.

The rearrangement links TRBV7-9 to TRBJ2-7, with D maybe TRBD2 (6 bases). The germline V gene encodes CDR1 SEHNR and CDR2 FQNEAQ (reference sequence). V lost 2 bases to trimming and J lost 7 bases, with 9 bases between them. This CDR3 is 12 amino acids long. The CDR3 loop reads CASSLTGAEQYF. The CDR3 DNA follows: TGTGCCAGCAGCTTAACGGGAGCAGAGCAGTACTTC.

This clone has a handful of counts. The rearrangement uses TRBV28 and TRBJ1-1; the D gene is possibly TRBD1 (5 bases). CDR3 size: 11 residues. Germline-derived CDR1 and CDR2 are MDHEN and SYDVKM. Trimming cost V 11 bases and J 4 bases, with 11 bases left between them. CDR3 sequence: CACRGTTEAFF. The CDR3 DNA is TGTGCCTGTCGGGGCACCACTGAAGCTTTCTTT.

The chain recombines TRBV27 with TRBJ2-1; 10 bases line up with TRBD2. The CDR3 runs to 17 residues. Germline V lookup: CDR1 MNHEY, CDR2 SMNVEV (reference sequence). Trimming cost V 3 bases and J 6 bases; bases outside gene matches: 11. CDR3 amino acids: CASSFIGAGGPGNEQFF. DNA of the CDR3: TGTGCCAGCAGTTTTATTGGAGCGGGAGGGCCGGGCAATGAGCAGTTCTTC.

This clone has more than one count but fewer than ten. This chain uses TRBV7-2 with TRBJ1-2; D is ambiguous. This CDR3 has 15 residues. The V end was cut by 1 base, the J end by 4 bases, with 13 bases between. CDR1 is SGHTA, CDR2 FQGNSA, per germline. The CDR3 DNA reads TGTGCCAGCAGCTTAGTTCCGGATATAACCTATGGCTACACCTTC. Its translation: CASSLVPDITYGYTF.

The V call is TRBV27, the J call TRBJ1-4; 12 nucleotides agree with TRBD1. V trimming: 5 bases; J trimming: 8 bases; junction bases outside the gene matches: 18. Germline values: CDR1 MNHEY, CDR2 SMNVEV (reference sequence). This CDR3 spans 19 amino acids. The CDR3 DNA follows: TGTGCCAGCAGTAAGGTATCCGGGACAGGGGGCTACCGGATGGAAAAACTGTTTTTT. This codes for CASSKVSGTGGYRMEKLFF.

On this clone itself: Other DNA sequences in the sample encode the same CDR3. The rearrangement uses TRBV5-4 and TRBJ1-2; 7 bases map to TRBD1. The V gene end was trimmed by 0 bases and the J gene end by 2 bases; junction bases not matched to a gene: 1. Per germline, CDR1 SGHNT and CDR2 YYREEE (reference sequence). The CDR3 length is 14 residues. For the CDR3, the DNA is TGTGCCAGCAGCTTGGACAGGGGAAACTATGGCTACACCTTC. Its protein product is CASSLDRGNYGYTF. The full variable domain, completed using reference TRBV5-4 and TRBJ1-2, is ETGVTQSPTHLIKTRGQQVTLRCSSQSGHNTVSWYQQALGQGPQFIFQYYREEENGRGNFPPRFSGLQFPNYSSELNVNALELDDSALYLCASSLDRGNYGYTFGSGTRLTVV.

The chain couples TRBV23-1 to TRBJ2-2, with D unresolved. TRBV23-1 belongs to the ORF category, with a function that is uncertain. The CDR3 is 12 residues long. The V end was cut by 9 bases, the J end by 10 bases, with 15 bases between. The CDR3: CASPSGSKELFF. In DNA form, the CDR3 reads TGCGCCAGTCCATCAGGCAGTAAGGAGCTGTTTTTT.

This chain links TRBV13 with TRBJ2-1, with 13 bases aligning to TRBD2. Germline V lookup: CDR1 PRHDT, CDR2 FYEKMQ (reference sequence). Germline trimming cut 4 bases from V and 7 bases from J; bases unmatched to any gene: 10. The CDR3 consists of 17 residues. The CDR3 is CASSSSVGLAGANEQFF. The CDR3 DNA sequence: TGTGCCAGCAGCTCCAGTGTCGGACTAGCGGGAGCAAATGAGCAGTTCTTC.

This chain connects TRBV23-1 to TRBJ1-1; TRBD1 agrees at 9 bases. TRBV23-1 is an ORF; its function is uncertain. J was trimmed by 5 bases and V by 0 bases; bases with no gene match: 10. This CDR3 region has 17 residues. CDR3 amino acids: CASSQSTTGGNRTEAFF. Here the CDR3 DNA reads TGCGCCAGCAGTCAATCGACGACAGGGGGGAATCGGACTGAAGCTTTCTTT.